Below, 10 T cell receptor beta chains from the same sample are listed, as sequenced in a study of cytomegalovirus exposure and HLA in healthy donors. The PCR ran on 60 Vbeta and 13 Jbeta primers. Measured with immunoSEQ multiplex PCR; TCRdb has only the in-frame clones, and not every one. The sample yields roughly 110,000 clones, about 75% seen once. Sequencing input: PBMCs. The receptors derive from a male donor in good health and CMV-seropositive.

The chain combines TRBV6-4 with TRBJ2-2, with 9 bases that match TRBD2. Per germline, CDR1 MRHNA and CDR2 SNTAGT. The CDR3 has 16 amino acids. After removal of 0 bases from V and 3 bases from J, the junction contained 2 bases not matched to a gene. The CDR3 here is CASSDSASGDTGELFF. DNA of the CDR3: TGTGCCAGCAGTGACTCGGCTAGCGGGGACACCGGGGAGCTGTTTTTT.

The rearrangement links TRBV5-1 to TRBJ1-5, with D possibly being TRBD1 (5 bases). CDR3 length: 13 amino acids. V was trimmed by 2 bases and J by 6 bases, leaving 9 bases between them. Germline V gene sequence: CDR1 SGHRS, CDR2 YFSETQ. DNA of the CDR3: TGCGCCAGCAGCTTCCAGGGAGGTCAGCCCCAGCATTTT. It yields the protein CASSFQGGQPQHF.

The J gene is TRBJ2-7, the V gene TRBV27; 7 nucleotides line up with TRBD2. Germline V gene lookup returns CDR1 MNHEY and CDR2 SMNVEV (reference sequence). The CDR3 has 15 residues. After removal of 6 bases from V and 5 bases from J, the junction contained 13 bases not matched to a gene. Here the CDR3 reads CASRTRGGAGDEQYF. CDR3 coding DNA: TGTGCCAGCAGGACCCGGGGAGGGGCCGGCGACGAGCAGTACTTC.

The rearrangement uses TRBV10-2 and TRBJ2-7; 10 positions match TRBD1. The V and J ends lost 6 bases and 3 bases, in that order; junction bases with no gene match: 2. The CDR3 has 13 amino acids. Germline CDR1 WSHSY, CDR2 SAAADI. The CDR3 loop is CASRTGGGYEQYF. Here the CDR3 DNA reads TGCGCCAGCAGGACAGGGGGCGGCTACGAGCAGTACTTC.

This clone appeared once. The chain is built from TRBV7-3 and TRBJ2-7; D may be TRBD2 (6 bases). There are 12 residues in the CDR3. The V end was cut by 4 bases, the J end by 7 bases, with 11 bases between. Germline V lookup: CDR1 SGHTA, CDR2 FQGTGA. The CDR3 nucleotides read TGTGCCAGCAGCTCCGTTGGGGGGGAGCAGTACTTC. Translation gives CASSSVGGEQYF.

The V gene is TRBV5-1, the J gene TRBJ1-4; weak D call: TRBD1 (5 bases). Germline V gives CDR1 SGHRS, CDR2 YFSETQ. The CDR3 is made up of 15 amino acids. V was pared by 5 bases and J by 5 bases, with 16 bases between. The CDR3 reads CASSQVGGDNEKLFF. The CDR3 DNA is TGCGCCAGCAGTCAAGTCGGAGGGGACAATGAAAAACTGTTTTTT.

The chain uses TRBV2 and TRBJ2-1; 10 bases align to TRBD2. The CDR3 sequence is 16 residues long. In germline, CDR1 is SNHLY, CDR2 FYNNEI. The junction had 12 bases not matched to a gene; V was cut back by 8 bases and J by 5 bases. DNA of the CDR3: TGTGCCAGCTGGCCAGCGGGGGGGGGACCCAACAATGAGCAGTTCTTC. It yields the protein CASWPAGGGPNNEQFF.

The J gene is TRBJ1-1, the V gene TRBV11-2, with 8 bases that match TRBD1. V lost 5 bases to trimming and J lost 0 bases; unmatched junction nucleotides: 11. The CDR3 length is 17 residues. Germline lookup yields CDR1 SGHAT and CDR2 FQNNGV. CDR3 protein: CASSTVTGGPMNTEAFF. The CDR3 coding sequence is TGTGCCAGCAGCACGGTAACAGGGGGGCCCATGAACACTGAAGCTTTCTTT.

This clone was observed a few times. CDR3 sequence (DNA): TGTGCCAGCAGTGAATTGAGCCAGGGGGCAACTGCAGATACGCAGTATTTT. It codes for CASSELSQGATADTQYF. V gene TRBV25-1 combines with J gene TRBJ2-3, with 8 nucleotides matching TRBD1. The V gene's germline CDR1 is MGHDK and CDR2 SYGVNS. After removal of 1 base from V and 4 bases from J, the junction contained 10 bases not matched to a gene. The CDR3 covers 17 residues. Combining the CDR3 with reference TRBV25-1 and TRBJ2-3 gives the whole variable domain EADIYQTPRYLVIGTGKKITLECSQTMGHDKMYWYQQDPGMELHLIHYSYGVNSTEKGDLSSESTVSRIRTEHFPLTLESARPSHTSQYLCASSELSQGATADTQYFGPGTRLTVL.

The rearrangement uses TRBV6-5 and TRBJ2-7; the match to TRBD1 covers 7 bases. V shed 6 bases and J 2 bases; nucleotides not matched to a gene: 10. Per the germline V gene, CDR1 is MNHEY and CDR2 is SVGAGI. The CDR3 contains 15 residues. The CDR3 sequence: CASRIGTVPTYEQYF. The CDR3 nucleotides read TGTGCCAGCAGAATCGGGACAGTACCAACCTACGAGCAGTACTTC.